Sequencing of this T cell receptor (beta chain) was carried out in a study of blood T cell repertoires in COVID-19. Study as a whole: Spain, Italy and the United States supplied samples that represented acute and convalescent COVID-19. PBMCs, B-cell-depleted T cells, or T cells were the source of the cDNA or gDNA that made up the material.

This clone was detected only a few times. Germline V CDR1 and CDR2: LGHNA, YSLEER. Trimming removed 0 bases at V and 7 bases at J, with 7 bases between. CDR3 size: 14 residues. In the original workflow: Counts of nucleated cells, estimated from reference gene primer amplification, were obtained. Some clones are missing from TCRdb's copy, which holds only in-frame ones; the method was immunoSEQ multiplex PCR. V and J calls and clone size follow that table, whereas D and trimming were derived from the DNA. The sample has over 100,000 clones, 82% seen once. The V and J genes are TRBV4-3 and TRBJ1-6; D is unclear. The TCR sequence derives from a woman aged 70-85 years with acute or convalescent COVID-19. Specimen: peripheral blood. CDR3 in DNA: TGCGCCAGCAGCCAAGATAGTACGAATTCACCCCTCCACTTT. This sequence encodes CASSQDSTNSPLHF.